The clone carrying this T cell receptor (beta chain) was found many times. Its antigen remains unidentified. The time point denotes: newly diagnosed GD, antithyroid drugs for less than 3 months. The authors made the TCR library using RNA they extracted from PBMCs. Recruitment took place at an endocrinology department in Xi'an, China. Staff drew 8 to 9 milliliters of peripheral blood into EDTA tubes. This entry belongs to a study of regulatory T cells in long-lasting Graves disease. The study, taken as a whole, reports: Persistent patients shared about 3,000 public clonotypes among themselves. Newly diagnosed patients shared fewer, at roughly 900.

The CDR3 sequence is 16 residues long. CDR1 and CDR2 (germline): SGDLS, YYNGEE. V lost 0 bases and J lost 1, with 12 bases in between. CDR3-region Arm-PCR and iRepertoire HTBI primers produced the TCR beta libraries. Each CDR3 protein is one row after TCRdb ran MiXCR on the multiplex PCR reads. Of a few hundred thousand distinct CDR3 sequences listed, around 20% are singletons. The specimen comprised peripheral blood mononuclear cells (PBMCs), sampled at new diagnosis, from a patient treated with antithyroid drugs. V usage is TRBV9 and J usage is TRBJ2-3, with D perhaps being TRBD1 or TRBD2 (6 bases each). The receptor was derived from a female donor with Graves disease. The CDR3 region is CASSVGPGAGTDTQYF. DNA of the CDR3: TGTGCCAGCAGCGTAGGTCCGGGGGCGGGCACAGATACGCAGTATTTT.